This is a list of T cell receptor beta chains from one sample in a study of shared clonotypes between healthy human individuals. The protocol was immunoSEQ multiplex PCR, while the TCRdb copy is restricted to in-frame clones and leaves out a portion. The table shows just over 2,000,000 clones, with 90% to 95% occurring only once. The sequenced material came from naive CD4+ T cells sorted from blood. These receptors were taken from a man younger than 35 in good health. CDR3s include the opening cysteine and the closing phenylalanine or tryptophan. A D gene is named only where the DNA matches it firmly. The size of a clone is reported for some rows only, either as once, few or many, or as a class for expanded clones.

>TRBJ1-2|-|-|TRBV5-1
CASSLDSMSGGYTF
TGCGCCAGCAGCTTGGACAGTATGTCGGGAGGCTACACCTTC
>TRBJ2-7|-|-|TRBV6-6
CASSYGSWEQYF
TGTGCCAGCAGTTATGGGTCCTGGGAGCAGTACTTC
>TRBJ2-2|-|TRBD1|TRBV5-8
CASSAGTGTNTGELFF
TGTGCCAGCAGCGCCGGGACAGGGACGAACACCGGGGAGCTGTTTTTT
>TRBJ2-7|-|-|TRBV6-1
CASSEQGGRYEQYF
TGTGCCAGCAGTGAACAAGGCGGGCGGTACGAGCAGTACTTC
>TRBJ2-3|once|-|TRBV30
CAWTRSGLTDTQYF
TGTGCCTGGACAAGGAGCGGACTCACAGATACGCAGTATTTT
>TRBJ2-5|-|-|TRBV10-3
CAISGGQRETQYF
TGTGCCATCAGTGGGGGACAAAGGGAGACCCAGTACTTC
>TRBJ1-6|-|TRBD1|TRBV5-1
CASSSTPTGVDSPLHF
TGCGCCAGCAGCTCGACACCCACAGGGGTAGATTCACCCCTCCACTTT
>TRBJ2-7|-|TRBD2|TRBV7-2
CASSFSGRNSYEQYF
TGTGCCAGCAGCTTTAGCGGGAGGAACTCCTACGAGCAGTACTTC
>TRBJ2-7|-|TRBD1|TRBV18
CASSPRQGATSYEQYF
TGTGCCAGCTCACCTAGACAGGGGGCGACCTCCTACGAGCAGTACTTC
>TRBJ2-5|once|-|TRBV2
CASRVGGVETQYF
TGTGCCAGCAGAGTCGGGGGCGTAGAGACCCAGTACTTC
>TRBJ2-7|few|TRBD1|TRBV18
CASSMGRDRGDEQYF
TGTGCCAGCTCAATGGGGAGGGACAGGGGCGACGAGCAGTACTTC
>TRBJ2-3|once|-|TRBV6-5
CASSSSLPATDTQYF
TGTGCCAGCAGTTCATCCCTCCCCGCTACAGATACGCAGTATTTT
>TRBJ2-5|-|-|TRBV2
CASSGPARKETQYF
TGTGCCAGCAGTGGTCCAGCAAGAAAAGAGACCCAGTACTTC
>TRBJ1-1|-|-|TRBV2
CASRMTVSEAFF
TGTGCCAGCAGAATGACAGTGTCTGAAGCTTTCTTT
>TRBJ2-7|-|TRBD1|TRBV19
CASSPGTGVYEQYF
TGTGCCAGTAGCCCCGGGACAGGAGTTTACGAGCAGTACTTC
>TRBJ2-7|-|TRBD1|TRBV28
CASSSQGLGYLDEQYF
TGTGCCAGCAGTTCACAGGGGTTGGGATACCTCGACGAGCAGTACTTC
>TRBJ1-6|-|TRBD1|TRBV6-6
CASRPGQGTSPLHF
TGTGCCAGCAGACCGGGACAGGGAACATCACCCCTCCACTTT
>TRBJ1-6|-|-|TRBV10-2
CASLPAYNSPLHF
TGCGCCAGCCTCCCCGCCTATAATTCACCCCTCCACTTT
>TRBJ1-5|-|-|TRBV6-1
CASSGPTSGWDQPQHF
TGTGCCAGCAGTGGCCCCACCAGCGGATGGGATCAGCCCCAGCATTTT
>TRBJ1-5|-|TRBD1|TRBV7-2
CASGDRVNQPQHF
TGTGCCAGCGGGGACAGGGTCAATCAGCCCCAGCATTTT
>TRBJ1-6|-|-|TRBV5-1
CASSFRDSGGSPLHF
TGCGCCAGCAGCTTTCGCGACTCCGGGGGTTCACCCCTCCACTTT
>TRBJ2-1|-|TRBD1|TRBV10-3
CAMGQGTNEQFF
TGTGCCATGGGACAGGGTACGAATGAGCAGTTCTTC
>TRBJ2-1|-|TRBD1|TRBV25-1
CASIGQGVSNEQFF
TGTGCCAGCATCGGGCAGGGGGTTAGCAATGAGCAGTTCTTC
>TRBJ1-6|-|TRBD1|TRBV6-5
CASSLTGGSSPLHF
TGTGCCAGCAGTCTTACAGGGGGAAGTTCACCCCTCCACTTT
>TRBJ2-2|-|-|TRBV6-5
CASSYGGRPGELFF
TGTGCCAGCAGTTACGGGGGGCGGCCCGGGGAGCTGTTTTTT
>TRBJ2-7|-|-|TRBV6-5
CASSYFQGLNEQYF
TGTGCCAGCAGTTACTTCCAGGGACTGAACGAGCAGTACTTC
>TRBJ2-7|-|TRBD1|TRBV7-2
CASSLVQGAGEQYF
TGTGCCAGCAGCTTAGTACAGGGGGCGGGCGAGCAGTACTTC
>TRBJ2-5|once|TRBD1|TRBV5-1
CASSLLRGPWETQYF
TGCGCCAGCAGCTTACTCAGGGGGCCGTGGGAGACCCAGTACTTC
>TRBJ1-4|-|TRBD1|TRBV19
CASSPQGNEKLFF
TGTGCCAGTAGTCCACAGGGGAATGAAAAACTGTTTTTT
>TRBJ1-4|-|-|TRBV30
CAWSPLHNEKLFF
TGTGCCTGGAGTCCGTTGCACAATGAAAAACTGTTTTTT
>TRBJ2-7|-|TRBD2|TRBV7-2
CASSLEASGTSVKEQYF
TGTGCCAGCAGCTTAGAGGCATCCGGGACTAGCGTGAAGGAGCAGTACTTC
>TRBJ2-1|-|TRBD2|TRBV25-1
CASRPGLAGDPRGNEQFF
TGTGCCAGCAGACCGGGACTAGCGGGGGACCCCAGGGGGAATGAGCAGTTCTTC
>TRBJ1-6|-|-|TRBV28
CASSLFRRTVNSPLHF
TGTGCCAGCAGTTTATTTCGTCGGACAGTCAATTCACCCCTCCACTTT
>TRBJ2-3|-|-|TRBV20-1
CSASLLDTQYF
TGCAGTGCTTCGTTACTCGATACGCAGTATTTT
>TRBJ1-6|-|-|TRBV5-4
CASSDPGLSSPLHF
TGTGCCAGCAGTGACCCAGGGCTAAGCTCACCCCTCCACTTT
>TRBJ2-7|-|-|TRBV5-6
CASSSRTESRYEQYF
TGTGCCAGCAGCTCGAGAACCGAATCCCGCTACGAGCAGTACTTC
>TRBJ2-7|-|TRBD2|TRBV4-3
CASSQATSGTSEQYF
TGCGCCAGCAGCCAAGCCACTAGCGGGACTAGCGAGCAGTACTTC
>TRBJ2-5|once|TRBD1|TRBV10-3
CAISDAGTGGQETQYF
TGTGCCATCAGTGACGCTGGGACAGGGGGACAAGAGACCCAGTACTTC
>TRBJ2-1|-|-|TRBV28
CASSKGNSYNEQFF
TGTGCCAGCAGTAAGGGTAATTCCTACAATGAGCAGTTCTTC
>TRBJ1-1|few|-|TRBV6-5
CASSYSTANTEAFF
TGTGCCAGCAGTTACTCGACAGCGAACACTGAAGCTTTCTTT
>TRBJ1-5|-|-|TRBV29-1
CSVEAQGDSNQPQHF
TGCAGCGTTGAAGCGCAGGGAGATAGCAATCAGCCCCAGCATTTT
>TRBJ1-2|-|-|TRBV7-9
CASSPDPTLTYGYTF
TGTGCCAGCAGCCCAGACCCGACCCTAACTTATGGCTACACCTTC
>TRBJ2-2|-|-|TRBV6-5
CASSYEGPNTGELFF
TGTGCCAGCAGTTACGAGGGGCCGAACACCGGGGAGCTGTTTTTT
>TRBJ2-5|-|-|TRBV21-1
CASSKVETPMEETQYF
TGTGCCAGCAGCAAAGTCGAGACCCCCATGGAGGAGACCCAGTACTTC
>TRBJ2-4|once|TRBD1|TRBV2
CASGQGTKNIQYF
TGTGCCAGCGGACAGGGTACCAAAAACATTCAGTACTTC
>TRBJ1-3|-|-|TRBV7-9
CASSLVLTGGSGGNTIYF
TGTGCCAGCAGCTTAGTGTTGACAGGCGGTTCGGGTGGAAACACCATATATTTT